The rows below give T cell receptor beta chains drawn from one sample of a study of radiotherapy plus CTLA-4 blockade in lung cancer. The protocol was immunoSEQ multiplex PCR, while the TCRdb copy is restricted to in-frame clones and leaves out a portion. Found here are 90,000 or so clones, approximately 83% of them singletons; the top ten hold around 0.8%. The material was peripheral blood, obtained from a patient treated with radiotherapy plus ipilimumab. Every receptor here comes from a human donor with non-small cell lung cancer who had stable disease on radiotherapy plus ipilimumab. The CDR3 runs from the conserved cysteine through the conserved F or W. D genes are given only for firm matches.

j_gene: TRBJ2-7; v_gene: TRBV9; d_gene: TRBD1; CDR3aa: CASSAPGTGKQYF
j_gene: TRBJ2-7; v_gene: TRBV6-1; d_gene: -; CDR3aa: CASSEASRGLMAQQYF
j_gene: TRBJ2-5; v_gene: TRBV7-9; d_gene: -; CDR3aa: CASSLVQGETQYF
j_gene: TRBJ2-1; v_gene: TRBV5-1; d_gene: -; CDR3aa: CASQLSSGSYNEQFF
j_gene: TRBJ2-2; v_gene: TRBV29-1; d_gene: -; CDR3aa: CSAVDNTGELFF
j_gene: TRBJ2-3; v_gene: TRBV27; d_gene: TRBD1; CDR3aa: CASSSQGVDGTDTQYF
j_gene: TRBJ1-6; v_gene: TRBV6-6; d_gene: -; CDR3aa: CASSYRGSPLHF
j_gene: TRBJ2-5; v_gene: TRBV7-8; d_gene: -; CDR3aa: CASSLGVGETQYF
j_gene: TRBJ2-2; v_gene: TRBV6-4; d_gene: -; CDR3aa: CASSDSIGVTGELFF
j_gene: TRBJ1-4; v_gene: TRBV2; d_gene: TRBD1; CDR3aa: CASSEDRVLEKLFF
j_gene: TRBJ2-1; v_gene: TRBV11-2; d_gene: -; CDR3aa: CASSLTDSAYNEQFF
j_gene: TRBJ2-3; v_gene: TRBV6-1; d_gene: TRBD2; CDR3aa: CASSGRATSGITDTQYF
j_gene: TRBJ2-2; v_gene: TRBV29-1; d_gene: -; CDR3aa: CSVGGWGHSGELFF
j_gene: TRBJ2-2; v_gene: TRBV6-5; d_gene: -; CDR3aa: CASSAQLNTGELFF
j_gene: TRBJ2-7; v_gene: TRBV30; d_gene: -; CDR3aa: CAWSTGTGRNEQYF
j_gene: TRBJ2-7; v_gene: TRBV7-3; d_gene: TRBD1; CDR3aa: CASSLSRTGDDEQYF
j_gene: TRBJ2-2; v_gene: TRBV6-1; d_gene: TRBD1; CDR3aa: CASSEQGAGTGELFF
j_gene: TRBJ2-7; v_gene: TRBV6-5; d_gene: -; CDR3aa: CASSRPQGRGEQYF
j_gene: TRBJ1-6; v_gene: TRBV28; d_gene: TRBD1; CDR3aa: CAGGTGVNSPLHF
j_gene: TRBJ2-1; v_gene: TRBV5-1; d_gene: -; CDR3aa: CASNLAELRNEQFF
j_gene: TRBJ2-2; v_gene: TRBV5-1; d_gene: -; CDR3aa: CASSLYASPRPHTGELFF
j_gene: TRBJ1-2; v_gene: TRBV18; d_gene: -; CDR3aa: CASSPADSFRPNYGYTF
j_gene: TRBJ1-5; v_gene: TRBV29-1; d_gene: -; CDR3aa: CSVGDGDQPQHF
j_gene: TRBJ2-5; v_gene: TRBV19; d_gene: -; CDR3aa: CASSPARSPGETQYF
j_gene: TRBJ1-1; v_gene: TRBV21-1; d_gene: -; CDR3aa: CASSKLCDRTDSGMNTEAFF
j_gene: TRBJ2-3; v_gene: TRBV7-3; d_gene: -; CDR3aa: CASSLQGDTQYF
j_gene: TRBJ2-5; v_gene: TRBV5-1; d_gene: TRBD2; CDR3aa: CASSLGGTSGRRRQETQYF
j_gene: TRBJ1-3; v_gene: TRBV30; d_gene: -; CDR3aa: CAWSVSSGNTIYF
j_gene: TRBJ1-1; v_gene: TRBV6-1; d_gene: -; CDR3aa: CASSEVWGRKGTEAFF
j_gene: TRBJ2-1; v_gene: TRBV5-6; d_gene: -; CDR3aa: CASSLDQPGHEQFF
j_gene: TRBJ2-1; v_gene: TRBV28; d_gene: TRBD2; CDR3aa: CASSLPLAGGREQFF
j_gene: TRBJ1-1; v_gene: TRBV6-5; d_gene: -; CDR3aa: CASRLLGGQNTEAFF
j_gene: TRBJ2-6; v_gene: TRBV5-1; d_gene: -; CDR3aa: CASSPRSAGANVLTF
j_gene: TRBJ1-3; v_gene: TRBV28; d_gene: -; CDR3aa: CASSSAGSSGNTIYF
j_gene: TRBJ1-1; v_gene: TRBV6-6; d_gene: -; CDR3aa: CASSDLNTEAFF
j_gene: TRBJ1-5; v_gene: TRBV5-1; d_gene: -; CDR3aa: CASSADGAPNQPQHF
j_gene: TRBJ2-6; v_gene: TRBV7-2; d_gene: TRBD1; CDR3aa: CASSLEVTGLIRGANVLTF
j_gene: TRBJ2-5; v_gene: TRBV2; d_gene: -; CDR3aa: CASSVSWETQYF
j_gene: TRBJ1-3; v_gene: TRBV30; d_gene: -; CDR3aa: CAWSLGDFRSGNTIYF
j_gene: TRBJ2-1; v_gene: TRBV19; d_gene: -; CDR3aa: CASGPRSSYNEQFF
j_gene: TRBJ2-1; v_gene: TRBV7-8; d_gene: -; CDR3aa: CASSLVGGDGLNEQFF